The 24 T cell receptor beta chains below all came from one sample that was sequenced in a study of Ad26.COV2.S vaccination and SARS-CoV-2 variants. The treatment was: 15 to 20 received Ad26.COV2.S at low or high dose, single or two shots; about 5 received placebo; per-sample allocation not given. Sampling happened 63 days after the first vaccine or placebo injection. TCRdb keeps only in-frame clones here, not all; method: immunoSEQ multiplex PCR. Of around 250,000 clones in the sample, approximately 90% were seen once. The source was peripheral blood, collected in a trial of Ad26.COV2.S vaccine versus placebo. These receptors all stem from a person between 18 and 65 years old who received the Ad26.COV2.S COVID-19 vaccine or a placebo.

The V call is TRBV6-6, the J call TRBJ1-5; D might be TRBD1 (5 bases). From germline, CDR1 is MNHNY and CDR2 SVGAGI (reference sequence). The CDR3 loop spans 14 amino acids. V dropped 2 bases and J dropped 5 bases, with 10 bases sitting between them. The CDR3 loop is CASSYRGRDQPQHF. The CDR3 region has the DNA TGTGCCAGCAGTTACCGGGGGAGGGATCAGCCCCAGCATTTT.

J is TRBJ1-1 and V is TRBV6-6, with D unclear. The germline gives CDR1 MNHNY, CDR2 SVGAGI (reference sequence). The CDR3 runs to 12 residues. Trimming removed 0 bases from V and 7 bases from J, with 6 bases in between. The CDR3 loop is CASSYSGGEAFF. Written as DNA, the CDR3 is TGTGCCAGCAGTTACTCAGGAGGTGAAGCTTTCTTT.

CDR3 sequence reads: CASSLEGGSSYNSPLHF. DNA of the CDR3: TGTGCCAGCAGCTTAGAGGGAGGGAGCTCCTATAATTCACCCCTCCACTTT. V gene TRBV7-8 combines with J gene TRBJ1-6; D call uncertain. Germline V gene data show CDR1 as SGHVS and CDR2 as FQNEAQ. There are 17 residues in the CDR3. Trimming left V 1 base short and J 0 bases short, with 10 bases between.

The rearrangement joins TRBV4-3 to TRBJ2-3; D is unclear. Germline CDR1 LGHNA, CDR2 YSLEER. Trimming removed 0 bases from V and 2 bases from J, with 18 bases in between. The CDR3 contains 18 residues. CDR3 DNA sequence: TGCGCCAGCAGCCAAGAAGTTCTGGCTCCCACCAACACAGATACGCAGTATTTT. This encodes CASSQEVLAPTNTDTQYF.

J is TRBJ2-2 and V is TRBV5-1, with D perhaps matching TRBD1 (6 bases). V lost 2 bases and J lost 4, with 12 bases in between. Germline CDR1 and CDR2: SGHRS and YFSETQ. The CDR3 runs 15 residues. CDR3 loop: CASSFSQGFTGELFF. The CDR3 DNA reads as TGCGCCAGCAGCTTTAGTCAGGGGTTCACCGGGGAGCTGTTTTTT.

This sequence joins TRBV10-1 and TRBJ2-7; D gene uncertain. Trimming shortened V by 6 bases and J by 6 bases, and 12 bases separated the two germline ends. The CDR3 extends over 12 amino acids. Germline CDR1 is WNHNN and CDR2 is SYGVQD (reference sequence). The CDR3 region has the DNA TGCGCCAGCAGCGCCCTTCTACCCGAGCAGTACGTC. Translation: CASSALLPEQYV.

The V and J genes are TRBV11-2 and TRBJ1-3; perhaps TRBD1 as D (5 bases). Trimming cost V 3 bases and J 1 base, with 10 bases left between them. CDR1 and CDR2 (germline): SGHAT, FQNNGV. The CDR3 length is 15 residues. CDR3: CASSLVGTSGNTIYF. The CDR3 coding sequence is TGTGCCAGCAGCTTGGTGGGGACTTCTGGAAACACCATATATTTT.

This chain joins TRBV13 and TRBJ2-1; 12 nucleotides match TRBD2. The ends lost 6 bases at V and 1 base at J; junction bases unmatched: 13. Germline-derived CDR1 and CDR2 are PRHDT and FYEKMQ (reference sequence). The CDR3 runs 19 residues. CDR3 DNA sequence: TGTGCCAGCAGTATTTCTGGGCTAGCGGGAGGGCGGTCCTACAATGAGCAGTTCTTC. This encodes CASSISGLAGGRSYNEQFF.

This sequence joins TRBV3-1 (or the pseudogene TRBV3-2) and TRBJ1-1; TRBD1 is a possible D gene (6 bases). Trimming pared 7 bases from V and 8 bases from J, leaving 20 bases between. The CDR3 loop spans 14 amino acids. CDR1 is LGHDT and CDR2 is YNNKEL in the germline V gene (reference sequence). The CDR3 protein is CASTLLGGAGEAFF. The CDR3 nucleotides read TGTGCCAGCACTCTACTGGGGGGGGCTGGCGAAGCTTTCTTT.

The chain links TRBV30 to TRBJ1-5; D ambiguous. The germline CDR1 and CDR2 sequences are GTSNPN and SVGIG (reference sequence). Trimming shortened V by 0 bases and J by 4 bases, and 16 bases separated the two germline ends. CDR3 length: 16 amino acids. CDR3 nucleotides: TGTGCCTGGAGTGTACACCCCCCAGGAGCGAATCAGCCCCAGCATTTT. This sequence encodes CAWSVHPPGANQPQHF.

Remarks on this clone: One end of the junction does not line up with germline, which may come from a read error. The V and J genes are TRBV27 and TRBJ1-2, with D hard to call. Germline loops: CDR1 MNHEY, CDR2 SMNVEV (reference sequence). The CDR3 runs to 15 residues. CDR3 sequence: CASSSALGPNYVYTF. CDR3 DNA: TGTGCCAGCAGTTCGGCGCTGGGCCCGAACTATGTCTACACCTTC.

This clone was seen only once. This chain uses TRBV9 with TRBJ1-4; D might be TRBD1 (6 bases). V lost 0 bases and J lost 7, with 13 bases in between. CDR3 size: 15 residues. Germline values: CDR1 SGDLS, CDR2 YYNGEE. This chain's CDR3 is CASSVAGGVGEKLFF. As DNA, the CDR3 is TGTGCCAGCAGCGTAGCGGGGGGCGTCGGTGAAAAACTGTTTTTT.

The CDR3 spells CASSSEPTGDSEQYV. The CDR3 coding sequence is TGTGCCAGCAGCTCCGAACCGACAGGGGATAGCGAGCAGTACGTC. This rearrangement joins TRBV11-2 to TRBJ2-7; 8 nucleotides line up with TRBD1. Germline CDR1 SGHAT, CDR2 FQNNGV. V lost 4 bases and J lost 6; bases outside the gene matches: 11. The CDR3 has 15 amino acids.

CDR3 loop: CASSQVASREQYV. CDR3 nucleotide sequence: TGTGCCAGCAGCCAAGTTGCGTCCCGAGAGCAGTACGTC. The chain is built from TRBV14 and TRBJ2-7; D is unclear. Trimming shortened V by 1 base and J by 7 bases, and 11 bases separated the two germline ends. The CDR3 contains 13 residues. Germline values: CDR1 SGHDN, CDR2 FVKESK.

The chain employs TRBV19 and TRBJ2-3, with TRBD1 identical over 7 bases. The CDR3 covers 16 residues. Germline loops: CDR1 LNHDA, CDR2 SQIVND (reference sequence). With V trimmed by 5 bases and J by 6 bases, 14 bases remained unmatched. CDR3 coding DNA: TGTGCCAGTAGTCGGCTACCCGGACAGGTGGATGATACGCAGTATTTT. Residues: CASSRLPGQVDDTQYF.

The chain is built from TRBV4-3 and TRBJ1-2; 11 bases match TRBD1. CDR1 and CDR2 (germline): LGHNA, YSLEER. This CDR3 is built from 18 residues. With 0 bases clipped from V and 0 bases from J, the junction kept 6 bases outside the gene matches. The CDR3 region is CASSQELGQGVSNYGYTF. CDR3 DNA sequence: TGCGCCAGCAGCCAAGAATTGGGACAGGGGGTATCTAACTATGGCTACACCTTC.

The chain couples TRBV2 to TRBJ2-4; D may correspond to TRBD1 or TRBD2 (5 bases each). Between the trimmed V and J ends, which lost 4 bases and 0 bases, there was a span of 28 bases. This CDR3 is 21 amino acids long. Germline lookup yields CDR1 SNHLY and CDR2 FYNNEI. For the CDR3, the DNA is TGTGCCAGCAGTGGATTAGGAGTCGGGGACGGCAAGAATATAGCCAAAAACATTCAGTACTTC. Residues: CASSGLGVGDGKNIAKNIQYF.

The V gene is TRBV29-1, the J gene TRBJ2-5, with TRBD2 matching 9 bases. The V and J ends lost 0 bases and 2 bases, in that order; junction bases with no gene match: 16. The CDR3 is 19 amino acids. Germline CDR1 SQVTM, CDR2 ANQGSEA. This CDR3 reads CSVEDQTRAGGNSQETQYF. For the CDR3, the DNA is TGCAGCGTTGAAGATCAAACGAGAGCGGGGGGCAATAGTCAAGAGACCCAGTACTTC. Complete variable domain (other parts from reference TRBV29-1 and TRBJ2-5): SAVISQKPSRDICQRGTSLTIQCQVDSQVTMMFWYRQQPGQSLTLIATANQGSEATYESGFVIDKFPISRPNLTFSTLTVSNMSPEDSSIYLCSVEDQTRAGGNSQETQYFGPGTRLLVL.

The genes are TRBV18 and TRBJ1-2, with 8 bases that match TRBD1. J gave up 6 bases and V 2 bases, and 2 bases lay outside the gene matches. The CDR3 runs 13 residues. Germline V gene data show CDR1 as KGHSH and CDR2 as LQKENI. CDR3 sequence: CASSPNRGDGYTF. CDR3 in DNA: TGTGCCAGCTCACCAAACAGGGGGGATGGCTACACCTTC.

Here the CDR3 reads CASSHGQGPYGYTF. The CDR3, as DNA: TGTGCCAGCAGCCATGGACAGGGGCCCTATGGCTACACCTTC. The V call is TRBV14, the J call TRBJ1-2, with TRBD1 identical over 9 bases. Germline V gene sequence: CDR1 SGHDN, CDR2 FVKESK. The V gene end was trimmed by 3 bases and the J gene end by 4 bases; junction bases not matched to a gene: 3. The CDR3 is made up of 14 amino acids. Combining the CDR3 with reference TRBV14 and TRBJ1-2 gives the whole variable domain EAGVTQFPSHSVIEKGQTVTLRCDPISGHDNLYWYRRVMGKEIKFLLHFVKESKQDESGMPNNRFLAERTGGTYSTLKVQPAELEDSGVYFCASSHGQGPYGYTFGSGTRLTVV.

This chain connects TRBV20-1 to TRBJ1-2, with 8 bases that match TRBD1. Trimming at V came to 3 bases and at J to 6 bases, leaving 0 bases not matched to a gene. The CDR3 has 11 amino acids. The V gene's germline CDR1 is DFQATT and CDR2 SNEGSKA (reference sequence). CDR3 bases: TGCAGTGCTAGGACAGGGGATGGCTACACCTTC. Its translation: CSARTGDGYTF.

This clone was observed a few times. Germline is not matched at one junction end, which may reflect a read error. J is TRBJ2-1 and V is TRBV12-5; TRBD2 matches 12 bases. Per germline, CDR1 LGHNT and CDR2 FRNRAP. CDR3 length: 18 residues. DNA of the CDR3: TGTGCTAGTGGCTCGACTAGCGGGAGACCCCACTCCTTCAATGAGCAGTTCTTC. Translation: CASGSTSGRPHSFNEQFF.

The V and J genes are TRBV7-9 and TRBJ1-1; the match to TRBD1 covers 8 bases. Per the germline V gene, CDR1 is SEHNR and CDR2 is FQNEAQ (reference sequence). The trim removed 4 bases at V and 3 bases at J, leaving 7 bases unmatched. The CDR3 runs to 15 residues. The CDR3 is CASSSRTGWDTEAFF. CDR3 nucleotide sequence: TGTGCCAGCAGCTCAAGGACAGGGTGGGACACTGAAGCTTTCTTT.

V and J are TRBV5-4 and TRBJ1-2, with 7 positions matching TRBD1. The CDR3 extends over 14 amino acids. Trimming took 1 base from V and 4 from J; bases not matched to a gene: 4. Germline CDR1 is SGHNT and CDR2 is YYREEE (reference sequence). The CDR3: CASSLQGVLYGYTF. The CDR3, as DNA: TGTGCCAGCAGCTTGCAGGGGGTACTCTATGGCTACACCTTC.